This T cell receptor beta chain was identified during a study of blood T cell repertoires in COVID-19. Data came from immunoSEQ multiplex PCR; TCRdb stores just in-frame clones and leaves some out. Among more than 80,000 clones, 90% were seen once, and the ten largest hold 5.5% to 8%. From germline, CDR1 is SGHRS and CDR2 YFSETQ. There are 14 residues in the CDR3. V lost 6 bases, J lost 0 bases, and 9 bases lay in between. The receptor was derived from a man younger than 35 with COVID-19, enrolled during active disease. Sequencing was carried out using peripheral blood. J is TRBJ2-2 and V is TRBV5-1, with D tentatively TRBD2 (6 bases). The CDR3 is CASKLAPNTGELFF. The CDR3 DNA follows: TGCGCCAGCAAACTAGCACCGAACACCGGGGAGCTGTTTTTT.